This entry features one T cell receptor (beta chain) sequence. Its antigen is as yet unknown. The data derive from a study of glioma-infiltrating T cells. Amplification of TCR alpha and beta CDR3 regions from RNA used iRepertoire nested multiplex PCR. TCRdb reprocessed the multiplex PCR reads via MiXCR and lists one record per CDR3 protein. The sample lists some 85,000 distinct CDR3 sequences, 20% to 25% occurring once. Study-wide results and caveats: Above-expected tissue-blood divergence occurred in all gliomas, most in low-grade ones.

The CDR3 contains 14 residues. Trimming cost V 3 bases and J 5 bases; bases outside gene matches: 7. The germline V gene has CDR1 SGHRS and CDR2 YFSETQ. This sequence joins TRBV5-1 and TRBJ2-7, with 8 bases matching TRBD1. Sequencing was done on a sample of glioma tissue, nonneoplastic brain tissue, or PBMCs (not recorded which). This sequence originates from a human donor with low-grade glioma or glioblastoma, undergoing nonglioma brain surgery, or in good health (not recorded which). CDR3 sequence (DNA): TGCGCCAGCAGCTCACAGGGGGTTGGTAACGAGCAGTACTTC. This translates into CASSSQGVGNEQYF.